One and the same sample provided the 27 T cell receptor beta chains below, sequenced in a study of CD8+ T cells in alopecia areata (dated by TCRdb to the late 2010s). Explained via the paper, the time point label denotes: roughly 27 days on oral tofacitinib. This specimen's treatment or condition label, interpreted: oral pan-JAK inhibitor, 5-10 mg twice daily. The library came from the immunoSEQ multiplex PCR assay. RNA was extracted from all samples and reverse transcribed into cDNA, which served as template for TCR sequencing. In TCRdb, the immuneACCESS table is reduced to in-frame sequences with V and J assigned. These tables do not hold every clone; where another copy was compared, an unresolved V gene accounts for under half, and the others remain unexplained. A total of about 220,000 clones appear in this sample, about 50% of them only once. 1.5% to 2% of the sample rests with the top ten.

Specimen: CD4+ T cells sorted from blood, collected at week 4, from a patient treated with tofacitinib. These TCRs come from a human donor with alopecia areata.

This clone was observed a handful of times. The genes are TRBV18 and TRBJ1-2; TRBD1 might be the D (5 bases). Germline CDR1 KGHSH, CDR2 LQKENI. V gave up 0 bases and J gave up 8 bases, with 13 bases separating them. There are 14 residues in the CDR3. The chain's CDR3 is CASSPPGQGWGYTF. The CDR3 DNA follows: TGTGCCAGCTCACCACCGGGCCAGGGCTGGGGCTACACCTTC.

V usage is TRBV5-6 and J usage is TRBJ2-7; no firm D call. The germline gives CDR1 SGHDT, CDR2 YYEEEE. The V end lost 0 bases, the J end lost 6 bases, and 7 bases lay between the germline ends. The CDR3 covers 12 residues. The CDR3 reads CASSLGQFEQYF. The DNA of the CDR3 is TGTGCCAGCAGCTTGGGACAATTCGAGCAGTACTTC. Complete variable domain (other parts from reference TRBV5-6 and TRBJ2-7): DAGVTQSPTHLIKTRGQQVTLRCSPKSGHDTVSWYQQALGQGPQFIFQYYEEEERQRGNFPDRFSGHQFPNYSSELNVNALLLGDSALYLCASSLGQFEQYFGPGTRLTVT.

This clone rates as medium-sized. V usage is TRBV5-1 and J usage is TRBJ2-7; D gene unclear. The V end lost 0 bases, the J end lost 7 bases, and 11 bases lay between the germline ends. Germline-derived CDR1 and CDR2 are SGHRS and YFSETQ. CDR3 length equals 13 residues. The CDR3 loop is CASSLAVEGEQYF. CDR3 DNA: TGCGCCAGCAGCTTGGCCGTAGAAGGGGAGCAGTACTTC.

The chain employs TRBV15 and TRBJ2-5, with D perhaps matching TRBD2 (6 bases). The CDR3 runs to 13 residues. The germline V gene encodes CDR1 LNHNV and CDR2 YYDKDF (reference sequence). V shed 1 base and J shed 3 bases, with 6 bases lying between them. CDR3 nucleotides: TGTGCCACCAGCAGAGGGGGGGAAGAGACCCAGTACTTC. This translates into CATSRGGEETQYF.

The rearrangement uses TRBV15 and TRBJ2-1; D may be TRBD2 (6 bases). The germline gives CDR1 LNHNV, CDR2 YYDKDF (reference sequence). CDR3 length: 14 amino acids. The V end was cut by 3 bases, the J end by 7 bases, with 13 bases between. The CDR3 coding sequence is TGTGCCACCAGCAGGGACTATCTAGGGAATGAGCAGTTCTTC. Protein: CATSRDYLGNEQFF. Together with reference TRBV15 and TRBJ2-1, the CDR3 gives the full variable domain: DAMVIQNPRYQVTQFGKPVTLSCSQTLNHNVMYWYQQKSSQAPKLLFHYYDKDFNNEADTPDNFQSRRPNTSFCFLDIRSPGLGDTAMYLCATSRDYLGNEQFFGPGTRLTVL.

This clone was recorded a few times. The J gene is TRBJ2-7, the V gene TRBV7-9; TRBD2 might be the D (5 bases). V shed 5 bases and J shed 6 bases, with 17 bases lying between them. The CDR3 sequence is 14 residues long. Germline V gives CDR1 SEHNR, CDR2 FQNEAQ (reference sequence). This CDR3 is CASSPGGLEGEQYF. CDR3 DNA: TGTGCCAGCAGCCCGGGCGGGTTAGAGGGCGAGCAGTACTTC.

This sequence joins TRBV9 and TRBJ1-2; no reliable D call. The CDR3 consists of 14 residues. The V end lost 5 bases, the J end lost 6 bases, and 17 bases lay between the germline ends. Germline assignment: CDR1 SGDLS and CDR2 YYNGEE. The CDR3 here is CASRGGSYVDGYTF. CDR3 in DNA: TGTGCCAGCAGGGGAGGGAGTTATGTAGATGGCTACACCTTC.

This clone was detected a few times. The genes are TRBV4-3 and TRBJ1-6; no reliable D call. V was shortened by 3 bases and J by 0 bases, with 6 bases between the two germline ends. Per the germline V gene, CDR1 is LGHNA and CDR2 is YSLEER. The CDR3 loop spans 15 amino acids. CDR3 bases: TGCGCCAGCAGCCAGTACGTCTCCTATAATTCACCCCTCCACTTT. It translates to CASSQYVSYNSPLHF.

The V and J genes are TRBV29-1 and TRBJ2-7; 9 positions agree with TRBD1. This CDR3 region has 14 residues. V was pared by 4 bases and J by 3 bases, with 7 bases of the junction left unmatched. Germline CDR1 and CDR2: SQVTM and ANQGSEA. CDR3: CSVGDREDYYEQYF. CDR3 nucleotide sequence: TGCAGCGTTGGGGACAGGGAAGACTACTACGAGCAGTACTTC.

The rearrangement uses TRBV5-6 and TRBJ1-2; D call uncertain. The germline V gene encodes CDR1 SGHDT and CDR2 YYEEEE. The CDR3 contains 14 residues. Between the trimmed V and J ends, which lost 2 bases and 5 bases, there was a span of 13 bases. CDR3 in amino acids: CASSFDSDTYGYTF. The CDR3 DNA reads TGTGCCAGCAGCTTTGATTCGGATACGTATGGCTACACCTTC.

The V call is TRBV7-2, the J call TRBJ1-1; D call uncertain. Germline V gives CDR1 SGHTA, CDR2 FQGNSA. V shed 4 bases and J shed 3 bases, with 12 bases lying between them. CDR3 length: 14 residues. The CDR3 DNA follows: TGTGCCAGCAGCTGGTCCCTTGGAGACACTGAAGCTTTCTTT. Its translation: CASSWSLGDTEAFF.

The chain has TRBV29-1 and TRBJ1-2, with D unresolved. The V gene's germline CDR1 is SQVTM and CDR2 ANQGSEA. V shed 1 base and J shed 5 bases, with 14 bases lying between them. This CDR3 is 14 amino acids long. The CDR3 here is CSVEAGGFGYGYTF. In DNA, the CDR3 is TGCAGCGTTGAAGCAGGAGGGTTTGGGTATGGCTACACCTTC.

The CDR3 sequence is CSVEALSGGLTYEQYF. The DNA of the CDR3 is TGCAGCGTTGAGGCGCTCAGCGGGGGTCTTACCTACGAGCAGTACTTC. The genes are TRBV29-1 and TRBJ2-7, with 8 bases lining up with TRBD2. CDR1 and CDR2 from the germline V gene are SQVTM and ANQGSEA. V trimming: 3 bases; J trimming: 2 bases; junction bases outside the gene matches: 12. This CDR3 contains 16 residues.

The chain is built from TRBV6-1 and TRBJ1-5; 10 nucleotides match TRBD1. J gave up 7 bases and V 7 bases, and 7 bases lay outside the gene matches. The CDR3 runs 14 residues. The germline CDR1 and CDR2 sequences are MNHNS and SASEGT. For the CDR3, the DNA is TGTGCCAGCATGGGGACAGGGGACTGGCAGCCCCAGCATTTT. Amino acids: CASMGTGDWQPQHF.

The chain couples TRBV5-1 to TRBJ2-3, with D maybe TRBD2 (7 bases). Germline lookup yields CDR1 SGHRS and CDR2 YFSETQ. The CDR3 spans 15 residues. V was trimmed by 3 bases and J by 3 bases, leaving 14 bases between them. CDR3 nucleotide sequence: TGCGCCAGCAGCTCCATCGGGGGGCCAACAGATACGCAGTATTTT. Residues: CASSSIGGPTDTQYF.

This clone was picked up a small number of times. For the CDR3, the DNA is TGTGCCAGCAGCCGTCGGGTTGAAAAACTGTTTTTT. Its protein is CASSRRVEKLFF. The rearrangement joins TRBV7-9 to TRBJ1-4; D remains ambiguous. This CDR3 contains 12 residues. Trimming shortened V by 5 bases and J by 7 bases, and 8 bases separated the two germline ends. The germline CDR1 and CDR2 sequences are SEHNR and FQNEAQ (reference sequence). The full variable domain, in which reference TRBV7-9 and TRBJ1-4 provide the parts outside the CDR3, is DTGVSQNPRHKITKRGQNVTFRCDPISEHNRLYWYRQTLGQGPEFLTYFQNEAQLEKSRLLSDRFSAERPKGSFSTLEIQRTEQGDSAMYLCASSRRVEKLFFGSGTQLSVL.

This clone was seen more than once but under ten times. The chain uses TRBV7-9 and TRBJ2-7, with TRBD2 matching 7 bases. This CDR3 region has 15 residues. Germline V gene sequence: CDR1 SEHNR, CDR2 FQNEAQ (reference sequence). With 5 bases clipped from V and 3 bases from J, the junction kept 10 bases outside the gene matches. The DNA of the CDR3 is TGTGCCAGCAGCGTCCGGTCGGGAGGCTTCTACGAGCAGTACTTC. Translating it yields CASSVRSGGFYEQYF.

The chain has TRBV5-1 and TRBJ2-1, with TRBD2 identical over 11 bases. Looked up from germline, CDR1 is SGHRS and CDR2 is YFSETQ. This CDR3 comprises 14 residues. Trimming at V came to 2 bases and at J to 9 bases, leaving 4 bases not matched to a gene. CDR3 region: CASSFGTSGVEQFF. In DNA form, the CDR3 reads TGCGCCAGCAGCTTCGGGACTAGCGGTGTTGAGCAGTTCTTC.

The rearrangement joins TRBV4-3 to TRBJ1-2; D is ambiguous. This CDR3 has 16 residues. Germline-derived CDR1 and CDR2 are LGHNA and YSLEER. The V gene lost 2 bases and the J gene lost 6 bases, with 19 bases spanning the gap. CDR3 region: CASSQSRGLSSNGYTF. CDR3 bases: TGCGCCAGCAGCCAAAGTCGGGGTTTGAGCTCTAATGGCTACACCTTC.

Concerning this clone: The same CDR3 can be traced to other DNA sequences in this sample. V and J are TRBV30 and TRBJ1-1, with unresolved D. V lost 0 bases to trimming and J lost 2 bases, with 7 bases between them. The CDR3 has 13 amino acids. Germline V gives CDR1 GTSNPN, CDR2 SVGIG (reference sequence). The CDR3 sequence is CAWSVRENTEAFF. The DNA of the CDR3 is TGTGCCTGGAGTGTGCGGGAAAACACTGAAGCTTTCTTT.

In nucleotides, the CDR3 is TGCGCCAGCAGCCAAGATCCCGCAGGGGTTCGCACAGATACGCAGTATTTT. This translates into CASSQDPAGVRTDTQYF. V is TRBV4-3 and J is TRBJ2-3; perhaps TRBD1 as D (6 bases). Germline CDR1 LGHNA, CDR2 YSLEER. The CDR3 runs 17 residues. Trimming stripped 0 bases from V and 1 base from J, with 14 bases between.

This clone appeared a few times. This chain uses TRBV7-2 with TRBJ2-5, with 14 bases aligning to TRBD2. J lost 4 bases, V lost 4 bases, and 8 bases had no gene match. The CDR3 spans 17 residues. Germline lookup yields CDR1 SGHTA and CDR2 FQGNSA. In nucleotides, the CDR3 is TGTGCCAGCAGCTCCCTACCGGGACTAGCGGGGGTAGAGACCCAGTACTTC. Its translation is CASSSLPGLAGVETQYF.

This clone was counted once. CDR3 DNA: TGCAGCCTGTACACCGGGACAGGGGAAGCTTTCTTT. Amino acid sequence: CSLYTGTGEAFF. The chain uses TRBV29-1 and TRBJ1-1; TRBD1 matches 9 bases. CDR1 SQVTM and CDR2 ANQGSEA come from the germline V gene. The CDR3 contains 12 residues. V trimming: 8 bases; J trimming: 8 bases; junction bases outside the gene matches: 9.

In DNA form, the CDR3 reads TGTGCCAACAAAACCGGGGGGCTTGATGGCTACACCTTC. This gives the protein CANKTGGLDGYTF. The chain links TRBV19 to TRBJ1-2, with D possibly being TRBD1 (6 bases). Germline CDR1 and CDR2: LNHDA and SQIVND (reference sequence). V lost 10 bases, J lost 6 bases, and 18 bases lay in between. This CDR3 spans 13 amino acids.

The chain links TRBV28 to TRBJ2-7; no definite D call. Between the trimmed V and J ends, which lost 7 bases and 4 bases, there was a span of 11 bases. The CDR3 is made up of 12 amino acids. CDR1 is MDHEN, CDR2 SYDVKM, per germline. The CDR3 DNA follows: TGTGCCAGCACCAGACTCGGGTACGAGCAGTACTTC. It specifies CASTRLGYEQYF.

With regard to this clone: The same CDR3 can be traced to other DNA sequences in this sample. The rearrangement uses TRBV5-1 and TRBJ2-5; TRBD2 might be the D (5 bases). CDR1 and CDR2 (germline): SGHRS, YFSETQ. V was shortened by 1 base and J by 1 base, with 8 bases between the two germline ends. The CDR3 spans 14 residues. The CDR3 protein is CASSLRGLQETQYF. In DNA form, the CDR3 reads TGCGCCAGCAGCTTGAGAGGACTCCAAGAGACCCAGTACTTC. The entire variable domain, with the rest obtained from reference TRBV5-1 and TRBJ2-5, is as follows: KAGVTQTPRYLIKTRGQQVTLSCSPISGHRSVSWYQQTPGQGLQFLFEYFSETQRNKGNFPGRFSGRQFSNSRSEMNVSTLELGDSALYLCASSLRGLQETQYFGPGTRLLVL.

V is TRBV10-2 and J is TRBJ2-6, with D perhaps matching TRBD1 (6 bases). This CDR3 is built from 15 residues. The V gene's germline CDR1 is WSHSY and CDR2 SAAADI. The ends were cut back, 2 bases at V and 2 bases at J, with 7 bases in the middle. The CDR3 region has the DNA TGCGCCAGCAGTGAGCAGGGGACTGGGGCCAACGTCCTGACTTTC. Amino acid sequence: CASSEQGTGANVLTF.